Following are 30 T cell receptor beta chains from one sample sequenced in a study of blood T cell repertoires in COVID-19. Only in-frame clones appear in the TCRdb table, and some are missing; sequencing was by immunoSEQ multiplex PCR. The table has about 15,000 clones, roughly 92% seen once. The source material was peripheral blood. All receptors come from a human donor with active COVID-19. The donor label of this sample is uncertain.

V usage is TRBV6-5 and J usage is TRBJ1-6; TRBD1 aligns across 7 bases. The CDR3 length is 13 residues. The V gene's germline CDR1 is MNHEY and CDR2 SVGAGI. The V gene end was trimmed by 5 bases and the J gene end by 9 bases; junction bases not matched to a gene: 4. Here the CDR3 DNA reads TGTGCCAGCAGTAGTAGGGACAGTTCACCCCTCCACTTT. It encodes CASSSRDSSPLHF.

The chain has TRBV6-4 and TRBJ2-2; 7 positions agree with TRBD2. Trimming cost V 8 bases and J 7 bases; bases outside gene matches: 7. CDR3 size: 13 residues. Germline CDR1 and CDR2: MRHNA and SNTAGT. The CDR3 loop is CASSREANGELFF. The DNA for the CDR3 is TGTGCCAGCTCCCGGGAGGCCAACGGGGAGCTGTTTTTT.

The chain joins TRBV7-6 to TRBJ2-2; 10 bases fit TRBD2. The trim removed 6 bases at V and 0 bases at J, leaving 7 bases unmatched. The CDR3 loop spans 17 amino acids. CDR1 and CDR2 (germline): SGHVS, FNYEAQ. The CDR3: CASSILAGKSNTGELFF. The CDR3 nucleotides are TGTGCCAGCAGTATACTAGCGGGAAAATCGAACACCGGGGAGCTGTTTTTT.

V usage is TRBV3-1 (or the pseudogene TRBV3-2) and J usage is TRBJ2-3, with 12 nucleotides matching TRBD2. In germline, CDR1 is LGHDT, CDR2 YNNKEL (reference sequence). The CDR3 has 17 amino acids. Germline trimming cut 4 bases from V and 2 bases from J; bases unmatched to any gene: 7. CDR3 DNA sequence: TGTGCCAGCAGCCCTGGACTAGCGGGGCCCTACACAGATACGCAGTATTTT. Protein product: CASSPGLAGPYTDTQYF.

The chain has TRBV3-1 (or the pseudogene TRBV3-2) and TRBJ2-3; no clear D. Trimming stripped 4 bases from V and 1 base from J, with 9 bases between. CDR1 is LGHDT and CDR2 is YNNKEL in the germline V gene (reference sequence). The CDR3 runs 14 residues. In DNA form, the CDR3 reads TGTGCCAGCAGCCTATTCCGGGGCACAGATACGCAGTATTTT. Its translation: CASSLFRGTDTQYF.

The CDR3 region is CASSRDRARLAGPYEQYF. As DNA, the CDR3 is TGCGCCAGCAGTAGGGACAGGGCTAGACTAGCGGGCCCTTACGAGCAGTACTTC. V gene TRBV5-1 combines with J gene TRBJ2-7, with D possibly TRBD2 on 10 matching bases. V was trimmed by 5 bases and J by 4 bases, leaving 28 bases between them. This CDR3 contains 18 residues. The germline gives CDR1 SGHRS, CDR2 YFSETQ.

This chain connects TRBV5-1 to TRBJ2-1, with TRBD2 matching over 9 bases. The CDR3 has 16 amino acids. V was pared by 4 bases and J by 2 bases, with 7 bases of the junction left unmatched. Germline V gives CDR1 SGHRS, CDR2 YFSETQ. The CDR3 nucleotides read TGCGCCAGCAGCGGAAGGACTAGCGAAGCCTACAATGAGCAGTTCTTC. Encoded protein: CASSGRTSEAYNEQFF.

J is TRBJ1-1 and V is TRBV18, with D unclear. The CDR3 length is 13 residues. V dropped 3 bases and J dropped 3 bases, with 8 bases sitting between them. CDR1 KGHSH and CDR2 LQKENI come from the germline V gene. This CDR3 is CASSPRTDTEAFF. The CDR3 DNA is TGTGCCAGCTCACCCAGAACAGACACTGAAGCTTTCTTT.

The rearrangement links TRBV25-1 to TRBJ1-6; 8 bases fit TRBD1. V was pared by 3 bases and J by 9 bases, with 7 bases of the junction left unmatched. CDR3 length equals 15 residues. The V gene's germline CDR1 is MGHDK and CDR2 SYGVNS. In DNA, the CDR3 is TGTGCCAGCAGTGAGCGGCAGGGGGCTAGTTCACCCCTCCACTTT. Encoded protein: CASSERQGASSPLHF.

This clone was observed once. The V call is TRBV5-4, the J call TRBJ2-2; the D gene is possibly TRBD1 (5 bases). The CDR3 has 16 residues. Germline CDR1 SGHNT, CDR2 YYREEE (reference sequence). V was clipped by 4 bases and J by 3 bases, with 16 bases between them. CDR3 coding DNA: TGTGCCAGCAGCCCGGACCAGGGCTCGGACACCGGGGAGCTGTTTTTT. The encoded protein is CASSPDQGSDTGELFF.

V and J are TRBV12-5 and TRBJ2-3, with 7 bases that match TRBD2. V dropped 6 bases and J dropped 3; count of bases not matched to a gene: 6. The CDR3 length is 14 residues. Germline V gives CDR1 LGHNT, CDR2 FRNRAP. The DNA for the CDR3 is TGTGCTAGTGGAAAGACTAGCCAAACAGATACGCAGTATTTT. Its protein product is CASGKTSQTDTQYF.

This clone was seen a single time. The rearrangement links TRBV29-1 to TRBJ1-6; D may be TRBD1 (5 bases). CDR1 and CDR2 from the germline V gene are SQVTM and ANQGSEA. Trimming stripped 6 bases from V and 8 bases from J, with 14 bases between. This CDR3 has 13 residues. CDR3 DNA: TGCAGCGTCCGGGGGACCCGGGATTCACCCCTCCACTTT. Translating gives CSVRGTRDSPLHF.

This chain links TRBV5-1 with TRBJ2-2; 11 bases match TRBD1. The trim removed 3 bases at V and 6 bases at J, leaving 1 base unmatched. This CDR3 spans 14 amino acids. The V gene's germline CDR1 is SGHRS and CDR2 YFSETQ. The DNA for the CDR3 is TGCGCCAGCAGCTGGGGACAGGGGGCCGGGGAGCTGTTTTTT. Translation: CASSWGQGAGELFF.

The CDR3 DNA reads as TGTGCCACCAGCAGGCTAGCGGGAGGCTATGAGCAGTTCTTC. Its protein product is CATSRLAGGYEQFF. The chain has TRBV15 and TRBJ2-1; the match to TRBD2 covers 11 bases. V gave up 3 bases and J gave up 8 bases; unmatched junction bases: 3. The CDR3 loop spans 14 amino acids. CDR1 is LNHNV, CDR2 YYDKDF, per germline (reference sequence).

CDR3 coding DNA: TGTGCCAGTATTGAAGACACTTCCTTCTCTGGAAACACCATATATTTT. Amino acids: CASIEDTSFSGNTIYF. The genes are TRBV19 and TRBJ1-3; no firm D call. V was clipped by 7 bases and J by 0 bases, with 16 bases between them. This CDR3 has 16 amino acids. Germline-derived CDR1 and CDR2 are LNHDA and SQIVND (reference sequence). Full variable domain (missing parts from reference TRBV19 and TRBJ1-3): DGGITQSPKYLFRKEGQNVTLSCEQNLNHDAMYWYRQDPGQGLRLIYYSQIVNDFQKGDIAEGYSVSREKKESFPLTVTSAQKNPTAFYLCASIEDTSFSGNTIYFGEGSWLTVV.

J is TRBJ2-7 and V is TRBV10-1; 7 bases line up with TRBD1. V lost 0 bases to trimming and J lost 4 bases; unmatched junction nucleotides: 3. Germline V lookup: CDR1 WNHNN, CDR2 SYGVQD (reference sequence). CDR3 length equals 14 residues. This chain's CDR3 is CASSESGTAYEQYF. CDR3 DNA sequence: TGCGCCAGCAGTGAGTCCGGGACAGCGTACGAGCAGTACTTC.

This sequence joins TRBV19 and TRBJ1-5; D is unclear. V was cut by 9 bases and J by 4 bases, with 13 bases left in between. Germline V gene sequence: CDR1 LNHDA, CDR2 SQIVND (reference sequence). This CDR3 has 13 residues. The CDR3, as DNA: TGTGCCAGCAATCGGGAGAGGAATCAGCCCCAGCATTTT. Translated, it gives CASNRERNQPQHF.

The CDR3 spells CAISFGTTDYGYTF. The CDR3 DNA follows: TGTGCCATCAGCTTTGGGACAACTGACTATGGCTACACCTTC. The rearrangement joins TRBV10-3 to TRBJ1-2; weak D call: TRBD1 (6 bases). The CDR3 has 14 amino acids. With 6 bases removed from V and 3 bases from J, the gap between germline ends came to 14 bases. Germline V CDR1 and CDR2: ENHRY, SYGVKD.

The rearrangement joins TRBV24-1 to TRBJ2-3; D is perhaps TRBD2 (6 bases). The CDR3 consists of 14 residues. V was pared by 2 bases and J by 7 bases, with 12 bases between. The V gene's germline CDR1 is KGHDR and CDR2 SFDVKD. The CDR3 DNA reads TGTGCCACCAGTGATTCCGGGAGTAGGTATACGCAGTATTTT. Translating gives CATSDSGSRYTQYF.

V usage is TRBV4-1 and J usage is TRBJ2-2, with 9 bases that match TRBD1. J gave up 4 bases and V 4 bases, and 7 bases lay outside the gene matches. The germline V gene encodes CDR1 MGHRA and CDR2 YSYEKL. The CDR3 extends over 16 amino acids. Here the CDR3 reads CASSRTGQGGTGELFF. The CDR3 DNA reads TGCGCCAGCAGCCGAACGGGACAGGGAGGCACCGGGGAGCTGTTTTTT.

The rearrangement links TRBV7-2 to TRBJ2-3; a weak D match, TRBD2 (6 bases). This CDR3 contains 16 residues. Trimming took 2 bases from V and 2 from J, leaving 14 bases between them. Germline V gene sequence: CDR1 SGHTA, CDR2 FQGNSA. DNA of the CDR3: TGTGCCAGCAGCTTACGCGGGACCGCAGACACAGATACGCAGTATTTT. Its translation: CASSLRGTADTDTQYF.

The chain combines TRBV27 with TRBJ1-6; unclear D gene. The CDR3 runs 13 residues. From germline, CDR1 is MNHEY and CDR2 SMNVEV (reference sequence). Trimming left V 6 bases short and J 5 bases short, with 8 bases between. CDR3 sequence reads: CASRITNNSPLHF. The CDR3 DNA follows: TGTGCCAGCAGAATAACAAATAATTCACCCCTCCACTTT.

V and J are TRBV27 and TRBJ2-7; TRBD2 matches 15 bases. CDR1 is MNHEY and CDR2 is SMNVEV in the germline V gene (reference sequence). This CDR3 contains 16 residues. The trim removed 2 bases at V and 6 bases at J, leaving 5 bases unmatched. The CDR3 region has the DNA TGTGCCAGCAGTTTAAAGGGACTAGCGGGAGGATTCGAGCAGTACTTC. Its protein product is CASSLKGLAGGFEQYF.

The chain recombines TRBV5-1 with TRBJ2-2, with 7 bases matching TRBD1. Germline V lookup: CDR1 SGHRS, CDR2 YFSETQ. After removal of 6 bases from V and 7 bases from J, the junction contained 9 bases not matched to a gene. The CDR3 covers 14 residues. CDR3 in amino acids: CASNDYRGGGELFF. CDR3 nucleotides: TGCGCCAGCAACGATTACAGGGGCGGCGGGGAGCTGTTTTTT.

The rearrangement uses TRBV11-2 and TRBJ1-2, with 11 bases identical to TRBD1. The CDR3 runs 14 residues. V was clipped by 5 bases and J by 7 bases; unmatched bases: 6. CDR1 SGHAT and CDR2 FQNNGV come from the germline V gene. The CDR3 nucleotides read TGTGCCAGCAGCGAACCGGACAGGGGGCTTGGCTACACCTTC. Its translation is CASSEPDRGLGYTF. Full variable domain (remainder filled in from reference TRBV11-2 and TRBJ1-2): EAGVAQSPRYKIIEKRQSVAFWCNPISGHATLYWYQQILGQGPKLLIQFQNNGVVDDSQLPKDRFSAERLKGVDSTLKIQPAKLEDSAVYLCASSEPDRGLGYTFGSGTRLTVV.

This rearrangement joins TRBV4-1 to TRBJ2-6, with TRBD2 matching over 9 bases. This CDR3 is built from 18 residues. V lost 1 base to trimming and J lost 0 bases; unmatched junction nucleotides: 4. The germline V gene has CDR1 MGHRA and CDR2 YSYEKL. The CDR3 loop reads CASSQGVAGASGANVLTF. The CDR3 nucleotides are TGCGCCAGCAGCCAAGGGGTAGCGGGGGCCTCTGGGGCCAACGTCCTGACTTTC.

This chain uses TRBV5-1 with TRBJ1-6; 8 nucleotides align to TRBD1. Trimming removed 0 bases from V and 10 bases from J; junction bases left unmatched: 3. Per the germline V gene, CDR1 is SGHRS and CDR2 is YFSETQ. CDR3 length equals 14 residues. The CDR3 coding sequence is TGCGCCAGCAGCTTGGTACAGGGGGACTCACCCCTCCACTTT. Its protein is CASSLVQGDSPLHF. Full variable domain (rest looked up from reference TRBV5-1 and TRBJ1-6): KAGVTQTPRYLIKTRGQQVTLSCSPISGHRSVSWYQQTPGQGLQFLFEYFSETQRNKGNFPGRFSGRQFSNSRSEMNVSTLELGDSALYLCASSLVQGDSPLHFGNGTRLTVT.

The CDR3 loop reads CASSLDGGKQYF. The CDR3 DNA reads as TGCGCCAGCAGCTTGGATGGCGGGAAGCAGTACTTC. The chain carries TRBV5-1 and TRBJ2-7, with a possible D match to TRBD2 (6 bases). The germline V gene encodes CDR1 SGHRS and CDR2 YFSETQ. The length of the CDR3 is 12 residues. V was clipped by 0 bases and J by 8 bases, with 9 bases between them.

The genes are TRBV10-2 and TRBJ1-3; 7 bases align to TRBD1. The CDR3 has 16 amino acids. The V and J ends lost 6 bases and 0 bases, in that order; junction bases with no gene match: 8. The germline V gene encodes CDR1 WSHSY and CDR2 SAAADI. DNA for the CDR3: TGCGCCAGCAGCAGACAGGGCGCGAACTCTGGAAACACCATATATTTT. Translated: CASSRQGANSGNTIYF.

In this sample, this clone turned up a few times. The gene calls are TRBV10-3 and TRBJ1-1; D not certain. The length of the CDR3 is 15 residues. V dropped 10 bases and J dropped 3 bases, with 21 bases sitting between them. CDR1 and CDR2 (germline): ENHRY, SYGVKD. The CDR3 coding sequence is TGTGCCACCGCAGGCCCCGAAAAAGCGGACACTGAAGCTTTCTTT. This codes for CATAGPEKADTEAFF.